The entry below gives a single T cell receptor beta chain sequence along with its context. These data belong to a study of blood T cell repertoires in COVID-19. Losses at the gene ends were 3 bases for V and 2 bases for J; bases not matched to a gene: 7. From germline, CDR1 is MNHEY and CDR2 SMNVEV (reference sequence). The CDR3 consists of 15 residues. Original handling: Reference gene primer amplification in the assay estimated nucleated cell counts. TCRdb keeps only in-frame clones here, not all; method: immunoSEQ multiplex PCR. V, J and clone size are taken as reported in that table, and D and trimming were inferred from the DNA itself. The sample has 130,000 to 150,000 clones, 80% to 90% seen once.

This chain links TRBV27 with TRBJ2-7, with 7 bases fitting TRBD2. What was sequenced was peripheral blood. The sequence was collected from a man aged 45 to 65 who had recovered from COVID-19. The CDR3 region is CASSFKAGVPYEQYF. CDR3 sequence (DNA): TGTGCCAGCAGTTTTAAGGCGGGGGTCCCCTACGAGCAGTACTTC.